The 22 T cell receptor beta chains below all came from one sample that was sequenced in a study of cytomegalovirus exposure and HLA in healthy donors. 13 Jbeta primers and 60 Vbeta primers were used for the PCR. The table came from immunoSEQ multiplex PCR; TCRdb's copy has only in-frame clones and leaves some out. The sample yields approximately 120,000 clones, roughly 80% seen once. Material: PBMCs. The receptors come from a middle-aged woman in good health and CMV-seronegative.

The chain links TRBV7-9 to TRBJ1-1, with 8 bases lining up with TRBD1. Trimming took 0 bases from V and 1 from J; bases not matched to a gene: 4. CDR3 size: 16 residues. The germline gives CDR1 SEHNR, CDR2 FQNEAQ (reference sequence). The CDR3 nucleotides are TGTGCCAGCAGCTTAGCTTGGGACAGGACGAACACTGAAGCTTTCTTT. This translates into CASSLAWDRTNTEAFF.

This clone was observed a few times. The chain employs TRBV7-2 and TRBJ2-2, with 11 bases matching TRBD2. J gave up 5 bases and V 1 base, and 3 bases lay outside the gene matches. Germline CDR1 reads SGHTA; CDR2 reads FQGNSA. This CDR3 contains 16 residues. CDR3 sequence reads: CASSLVAGGRTGELFF. In DNA, the CDR3 is TGTGCCAGCAGCTTAGTAGCGGGAGGGCGGACCGGGGAGCTGTTTTTT.

This sequence joins TRBV5-4 and TRBJ2-5; TRBD2 matches at 7 bases. Germline V gene lookup returns CDR1 SGHNT and CDR2 YYREEE (reference sequence). Trimming at V came to 1 base and at J to 6 bases, leaving 9 bases not matched to a gene. The CDR3 length is 15 residues. The CDR3 here is CASSLWASGGKTQYF. CDR3 DNA: TGTGCCAGCAGCTTGTGGGCTAGCGGAGGCAAGACCCAGTACTTC.

The chain employs TRBV19 and TRBJ1-5; 8 bases align to TRBD1. V was pared by 7 bases and J by 9 bases, with 11 bases of the junction left unmatched. CDR1 and CDR2 (germline): LNHDA, SQIVND (reference sequence). This CDR3 spans 14 amino acids. CDR3 in amino acids: CASMRTGSFPPQHF. The CDR3 coding sequence is TGTGCCAGTATGAGGACAGGGAGTTTTCCGCCCCAGCATTTT.

The chain recombines TRBV4-1 with TRBJ2-5, with 8 positions matching TRBD2. The DNA matches TRBJ2-7 better at its end, which makes the J call doubtful. Germline lookup yields CDR1 MGHRA and CDR2 YSYEKL. The length of the CDR3 is 14 residues. As DNA, the CDR3 is TGCGCCAGCAGCCAACGGGAGGGTTCCTACGAGCAGTACTTC. It codes for CASSQREGSYEQYF.

The J gene is TRBJ2-3, the V gene TRBV27; D not resolved. The CDR3 covers 15 residues. Germline-derived CDR1 and CDR2 are MNHEY and SMNVEV (reference sequence). Trimming stripped 2 bases from V and 1 base from J, with 10 bases between. The chain's CDR3 is CASSLRWQGTDTQYF. DNA for the CDR3: TGTGCCAGCAGTTTAAGGTGGCAGGGCACAGATACGCAGTATTTT.

This clone was found once. The CDR3 sequence: CASSQFSRAGNTIYF. In DNA form, the CDR3 reads TGTGCCAGCAGCCAATTTAGCAGGGCTGGAAACACCATATATTTT. V and J are TRBV14 and TRBJ1-3, with D possibly matching TRBD1 (5 bases). The V gene's germline CDR1 is SGHDN and CDR2 FVKESK. Trimming took 2 bases from V and 2 from J, leaving 10 bases between them. CDR3 length: 15 residues.

V is TRBV5-4 and J is TRBJ2-1; TRBD2 is a possible D gene (5 bases). There are 15 residues in the CDR3. The V end lost 0 bases, the J end lost 5 bases, and 12 bases lay between the germline ends. Germline values: CDR1 SGHNT, CDR2 YYREEE (reference sequence). CDR3 sequence (DNA): TGTGCCAGCAGCTTGGTAGCGAAGCCAGACAATGAGCAGTTCTTC. It codes for CASSLVAKPDNEQFF.

V usage is TRBV19 and J usage is TRBJ1-5, with a tentative D call TRBD1 (5 bases). V was cut by 3 bases and J by 1 base, with 13 bases left in between. Germline V gene data show CDR1 as LNHDA and CDR2 as SQIVND (reference sequence). The CDR3 extends over 16 amino acids. The chain's CDR3 is CASSMWAGGSNQPQHF. The CDR3 region has the DNA TGTGCCAGTAGTATGTGGGCCGGGGGAAGCAATCAGCCCCAGCATTTT.

The chain joins TRBV7-6 to TRBJ2-6; no definite D call. From germline, CDR1 is SGHVS and CDR2 FNYEAQ. The CDR3 is 16 residues long. Between the trimmed V and J ends, which lost 5 bases and 0 bases, there was a span of 11 bases. The CDR3 spells CASSPLSSSGANVLTF. The CDR3 DNA follows: TGTGCCAGCAGCCCCTTGAGCTCCTCTGGGGCCAACGTCCTGACTTTC.

The rearrangement uses TRBV28 and TRBJ2-1; D perhaps matches TRBD2 (6 bases). This CDR3 contains 13 residues. CDR1 is MDHEN, CDR2 SYDVKM, per germline. V lost 7 bases to trimming and J lost 7 bases, with 14 bases between them. Written as DNA, the CDR3 is TGTGCCAGCACCTGGGGGGTCTGGAATGAGCAGTTCTTC. As protein: CASTWGVWNEQFF.

The rearrangement links TRBV28 to TRBJ1-5; D not resolved. CDR3 length: 13 residues. From germline, CDR1 is MDHEN and CDR2 SYDVKM. V was cut by 8 bases and J by 3 bases, with 11 bases left in between. The CDR3 bases are TGTGCCAGCTGTAACAGTATCAATCAGCCCCAGCATTTT. Translating gives CASCNSINQPQHF.

The chain has TRBV9 and TRBJ1-2, with 9 positions matching TRBD1. The CDR3 covers 16 residues. The germline V gene has CDR1 SGDLS and CDR2 YYNGEE. The V and J ends lost 6 bases and 1 base, in that order; junction bases with no gene match: 10. In DNA, the CDR3 is TGTGCCAGCAACGCGTGGAGACAGGGGGTTAACTATGGCTACACCTTC. Protein: CASNAWRQGVNYGYTF. Drawing the rest from reference TRBV9 and TRBJ1-2, the complete variable domain is DSGVTQTPKHLITATGQRVTLRCSPRSGDLSVYWYQQSLDQGLQFLIQYYNGEERAKGNILERFSAQQFPDLHSELNLSSLELGDSALYFCASNAWRQGVNYGYTFGSGTRLTVV.

This chain joins TRBV7-2 and TRBJ2-7; TRBD2 matches at 15 bases. This CDR3 has 17 amino acids. The junction had 6 bases not matched to a gene; V was cut back by 5 bases and J by 1 base. In germline, CDR1 is SGHTA, CDR2 FQGNSA. The CDR3 DNA reads TGTGCCAGCAGCCCTGTGGGACTAGCGGGAGGTTCCTACGAGCAGTACTTC. It encodes CASSPVGLAGGSYEQYF.

The rearrangement links TRBV9 to TRBJ2-4, with TRBD1 matching over 9 bases. The CDR3 covers 15 residues. The V segment lost 0 bases and the J segment 9 bases; nucleotides outside the gene matches: 7. Germline assignment: CDR1 SGDLS and CDR2 YYNGEE. Here the CDR3 DNA reads TGTGCCAGCAGCGTAGCTCCGGGACAGGGTACCATTCAGTACTTC. This translates into CASSVAPGQGTIQYF.

The chain carries TRBV5-4 and TRBJ2-7; TRBD2 matches at 10 bases. V was pared by 4 bases and J by 7 bases, with 11 bases of the junction left unmatched. The length of the CDR3 is 15 residues. Germline V gene data show CDR1 as SGHNT and CDR2 as YYREEE (reference sequence). In DNA form, the CDR3 reads TGTGCCAGCAGCCCGGAAGCGGGAGGGCTGAGGGAGCAGTACTTC. It encodes CASSPEAGGLREQYF.

The rearrangement joins TRBV28 to TRBJ2-7; 9 positions match TRBD1. Germline V gives CDR1 MDHEN, CDR2 SYDVKM. CDR3 length equals 14 residues. J was trimmed by 5 bases and V by 4 bases; bases with no gene match: 6. For the CDR3, the DNA is TGTGCCAGCAGTTACGACAGGGGGTTCGACGAGCAGTACTTC. Residues: CASSYDRGFDEQYF.

The chain uses TRBV6-5 and TRBJ1-5; TRBD1 is a possible D gene (6 bases). CDR3 length: 15 residues. From germline, CDR1 is MNHEY and CDR2 SVGAGI. Trimming stripped 6 bases from V and 4 bases from J, with 16 bases between. In DNA form, the CDR3 reads TGTGCCAGCAGCAAGCAACAGGGCGCTAATCAGCCCCAGCATTTT. This sequence encodes CASSKQQGANQPQHF.

J is TRBJ1-3 and V is TRBV6-6; the D gene is possibly TRBD1 (6 bases). V was clipped by 5 bases and J by 4 bases, with 9 bases between them. CDR3 size: 13 residues. Germline assignment: CDR1 MNHNY and CDR2 SVGAGI (reference sequence). CDR3 nucleotides: TGTGCCAGCAGTACAGGGAGCGGAAACACCATATATTTT. Its protein product is CASSTGSGNTIYF.

The chain combines TRBV4-3 with TRBJ2-5; D might be TRBD1 (6 bases). The germline V gene encodes CDR1 LGHNA and CDR2 YSLEER. The CDR3 is 15 amino acids. The V and J ends lost 1 base and 5 bases respectively, with 14 bases between them. The CDR3 here is CASSQGAAGVETQYF. CDR3 DNA sequence: TGCGCCAGCAGCCAAGGGGCGGCAGGGGTGGAGACCCAGTACTTC.

The chain uses TRBV27 and TRBJ2-1; D is possibly TRBD2 (6 bases). Trimming pared 3 bases from V and 2 bases from J, leaving 11 bases between. From germline, CDR1 is MNHEY and CDR2 SMNVEV (reference sequence). The CDR3 covers 15 residues. The CDR3 DNA sequence: TGTGCCAGCAGTTTCGGAGGGGTGGCCTACAATGAGCAGTTCTTC. It encodes CASSFGGVAYNEQFF.

Here the CDR3 reads CASSFDRQGKNIQYF. The CDR3 DNA is TGTGCCAGCAGCTTCGACCGACAGGGGAAAAACATTCAGTACTTC. This chain links TRBV11-2 with TRBJ2-4, with TRBD1 identical over 8 bases. Germline CDR1 is SGHAT and CDR2 is FQNNGV. After removal of 3 bases from V and 4 bases from J, the junction contained 5 bases not matched to a gene. The CDR3 covers 15 residues. Full variable domain (missing parts from reference TRBV11-2 and TRBJ2-4): EAGVAQSPRYKIIEKRQSVAFWCNPISGHATLYWYQQILGQGPKLLIQFQNNGVVDDSQLPKDRFSAERLKGVDSTLKIQPAKLEDSAVYLCASSFDRQGKNIQYFGAGTRLSVL.